This passage covers 32 T cell receptor beta chains from one sample sequenced in a study of blood T cell repertoires in COVID-19 (TCRdb year 2020). Library creation used the immunoSEQ multiplex PCR assay. TCRdb provides this immuneACCESS table in a form limited to in-frame rearrangements. Some clones are lacking; in checked studies, under half of them reflect an unresolved V gene, and why the rest are absent is not known. The sample table holds 250,000 to 300,000 clones, of which 80% to 90% were seen once. Together, the top ten hold around 10% of the sample. Sequenced material: peripheral blood. These receptors all come from a woman aged 70-85 years with acute or convalescent COVID-19.

V and J are TRBV2 and TRBJ2-3; D perhaps matches TRBD2 (5 bases). Deletions cut 6 bases from V and 1 base from J, with 11 bases between. CDR1 and CDR2 (germline): SNHLY, FYNNEI. This CDR3 is built from 14 residues. The CDR3 loop is CASSVEGGTDTQYF. The CDR3 DNA reads TGTGCCAGCAGCGTTGAGGGAGGCACAGATACGCAGTATTTT.

The V call is TRBV6-6, the J call TRBJ2-7; 10 bases line up with TRBD1. This CDR3 has 14 amino acids. Germline assignment: CDR1 MNHNY and CDR2 SVGAGI (reference sequence). J gave up 6 bases and V 2 bases, and 4 bases lay outside the gene matches. CDR3 region: CASSYMGQGREQYF. The CDR3 DNA is TGTGCCAGCAGTTACATGGGACAGGGGCGCGAGCAGTACTTC.

This clone appeared a single time. Other DNA variants within this sample encode the same CDR3. This chain links TRBV7-3 with TRBJ2-7; TRBD1 aligns across 11 bases. The J segment lost 3 bases and the V segment lost 3 bases, leaving 4 bases of the junction unmatched. This CDR3 contains 15 residues. CDR1 and CDR2 from the germline V gene are SGHTA and FQGTGA. The CDR3 region is CASSLDGTGGYEQYF. CDR3 DNA sequence: TGTGCCAGCAGCTTGGACGGGACAGGGGGCTACGAGCAGTACTTC.

V usage is TRBV7-6 and J usage is TRBJ1-6, with 7 bases aligning to TRBD1. The CDR3 runs to 14 residues. Germline assignment: CDR1 SGHVS and CDR2 FNYEAQ. The ends lost 2 bases at V and 7 bases at J; junction bases unmatched: 2. Here the CDR3 reads CASSLRDSNSPLHF. CDR3 coding DNA: TGTGCCAGCAGCTTAAGGGACAGCAATTCACCCCTCCACTTT.

This chain joins TRBV5-6 and TRBJ2-7; 9 bases align to TRBD1. CDR1 SGHDT and CDR2 YYEEEE come from the germline V gene. The ends lost 4 bases at V and 4 bases at J; junction bases unmatched: 6. This CDR3 is built from 14 residues. CDR3: CASSLGDRVYEQYF. The CDR3 DNA sequence: TGTGCCAGCAGCCTCGGGGACAGGGTATACGAGCAGTACTTC.

V and J are TRBV6-1 and TRBJ1-2; 7 nucleotides align to TRBD1. The CDR3 is 16 amino acids. Germline V CDR1 and CDR2: MNHNS, SASEGT. The junction had 7 bases not matched to a gene; V was cut back by 2 bases and J by 1 base. The CDR3 nucleotides are TGTGCCAGCAGTGAATTCTGGGACAGTTATAACTATGGCTACACCTTC. Protein: CASSEFWDSYNYGYTF.

The genes are TRBV5-6 and TRBJ1-6; no clear D. Germline lookup yields CDR1 SGHDT and CDR2 YYEEEE. V gave up 0 bases and J gave up 10 bases, with 11 bases separating them. The CDR3 runs 14 residues. The CDR3 nucleotides are TGTGCCAGCAGCTTGGAACAGAGATCCTCACCCCTCCACTTT. It translates to CASSLEQRSSPLHF.

The chain is built from TRBV6-5 and TRBJ1-2, with 8 positions matching TRBD1. The CDR3 spans 15 residues. The germline CDR1 and CDR2 sequences are MNHEY and SVGAGI. Unmatched junction bases numbered 9, after V lost 5 bases and J lost 4 bases. CDR3 DNA sequence: TGTGCCAGCAGTCGGACAGGGCGGGGGAGCTATGGCTACACCTTC. Encoded protein: CASSRTGRGSYGYTF.

V usage is TRBV5-1 and J usage is TRBJ2-1, with TRBD1 identical over 8 bases. The V and J ends lost 3 bases and 2 bases, in that order; junction bases with no gene match: 7. The germline CDR1 and CDR2 sequences are SGHRS and YFSETQ. The CDR3 has 16 residues. The CDR3 region has the DNA TGCGCCAGCAGCTCCAACGCAGGGGGCGCCTACAATGAGCAGTTCTTC. It is translated as CASSSNAGGAYNEQFF.

V usage is TRBV7-2 and J usage is TRBJ2-3, with D possibly matching TRBD1 (7 bases). Trimming removed 4 bases at V and 8 bases at J, with 13 bases between. CDR1 is SGHTA and CDR2 is FQGNSA in the germline V gene. The length of the CDR3 is 13 residues. The CDR3 DNA sequence: TGTGCCAGCAGCTACGGACAGGAGGGTACGCAGTATTTT. It is translated as CASSYGQEGTQYF.

This chain links TRBV23-1 with TRBJ1-2, with D hard to call. TRBV23-1 is reported as an ORF; its role is uncertain. The V end lost 1 base, the J end lost 1 base, and 16 bases lay between the germline ends. The CDR3 covers 17 residues. DNA for the CDR3: TGCGCCAGCAGTCAATTAAAAGAGTGGGCAGGTAACTATGGCTACACCTTC. It specifies CASSQLKEWAGNYGYTF.

This chain connects TRBV13 to TRBJ1-4, with D maybe TRBD1 (5 bases). CDR1 and CDR2 from the germline V gene are PRHDT and FYEKMQ (reference sequence). V was pared by 5 bases and J by 2 bases, with 12 bases between. CDR3 size: 15 residues. The CDR3 spells CASSARGRTNEKLFF. DNA for the CDR3: TGTGCCAGCAGCGCGCGGGGGAGGACTAATGAAAAACTGTTTTTT.

This clone has a handful of counts. This chain joins TRBV11-3 and TRBJ2-2; TRBD1 matches at 10 bases. The trim removed 5 bases at V and 5 bases at J, leaving 11 bases unmatched. This CDR3 has 17 amino acids. Germline V gene sequence: CDR1 SGHNT, CDR2 YENEEA. The CDR3 loop is CASSRNTGQGVTGELFF. The CDR3 DNA reads as TGTGCCAGCAGCCGCAACACCGGACAGGGGGTAACCGGGGAGCTGTTTTTT.

The genes are TRBV27 and TRBJ1-2, with 7 bases identical to TRBD1. There are 16 residues in the CDR3. Germline V gene data show CDR1 as MNHEY and CDR2 as SMNVEV (reference sequence). V trimming: 8 bases; J trimming: 0 bases; junction bases outside the gene matches: 12. DNA for the CDR3: TGTGCCAGCTCTTCGCCCCGGGACAGCGCTAACTATGGCTACACCTTC. Amino acids: CASSSPRDSANYGYTF.

The V and J genes are TRBV25-1 and TRBJ2-5, with 7 bases lining up with TRBD1. V lost 5 bases, J lost 5 bases, and 8 bases stayed unmatched. The CDR3 is made up of 14 amino acids. Germline values: CDR1 MGHDK, CDR2 SYGVNS. CDR3 region: CASSRQGTGETQYF. The CDR3 bases are TGTGCCAGCAGTAGACAGGGCACGGGGGAGACCCAGTACTTC. The full variable domain, completed using reference TRBV25-1 and TRBJ2-5, is EADIYQTPRYLVIGTGKKITLECSQTMGHDKMYWYQQDPGMELHLIHYSYGVNSTEKGDLSSESTVSRIRTEHFPLTLESARPSHTSQYLCASSRQGTGETQYFGPGTRLLVL.

This clone was picked up one time. This chain connects TRBV5-1 to TRBJ2-7, with 12 positions matching TRBD2. This CDR3 is 17 amino acids long. CDR1 and CDR2 (germline): SGHRS, YFSETQ. The ends lost 0 bases at V and 5 bases at J; junction bases unmatched: 9. Written as DNA, the CDR3 is TGCGCCAGCAGCTTGGCCGGGCTAGCGGGGGGGCAGGACGAGCAGTACTTC. It translates to CASSLAGLAGGQDEQYF.

The CDR3 DNA reads TGTGCTAGTGGGACAGGGGGCCTGGACACTGAAGCTTTCTTT. This translates into CASGTGGLDTEAFF. The V gene is TRBV12-5, the J gene TRBJ1-1, with 10 bases fitting TRBD1. The CDR3 has 14 residues. CDR1 is LGHNT and CDR2 is FRNRAP in the germline V gene. With 6 bases clipped from V and 3 bases from J, the junction kept 4 bases outside the gene matches.

The CDR3 bases are TGTGCCAGCAGTCGGACTGATGTCGAAGCTTTCTTT. This translates into CASSRTDVEAFF. The V gene is TRBV12-3 or TRBV12-4, the J gene TRBJ1-1; D unresolved. The V end was cut by 5 bases, the J end by 8 bases, with 12 bases between. This CDR3 is built from 12 residues.

This clone was recorded once. The chain combines TRBV19 with TRBJ1-6, with TRBD1 as a possible D gene (6 bases). This CDR3 has 19 amino acids. The germline V gene has CDR1 LNHDA and CDR2 SQIVND (reference sequence). The V and J ends lost 4 bases and 0 bases respectively, with 19 bases between them. This chain's CDR3 is CASSTRRTRGSSYNSPLHF. In nucleotides, the CDR3 is TGTGCCAGTAGTACCCGGCGGACCAGGGGCAGCTCCTATAATTCACCCCTCCACTTT.

The chain uses TRBV2 and TRBJ2-5, with 8 bases lining up with TRBD1. The CDR3 length is 12 residues. The germline V gene encodes CDR1 SNHLY and CDR2 FYNNEI. V gave up 8 bases and J gave up 5 bases; unmatched junction bases: 4. This CDR3 is CASLRQGETQYF. The DNA for the CDR3 is TGTGCCAGCCTGAGACAGGGGGAGACCCAGTACTTC. The whole variable domain, remainder taken from reference TRBV2 and TRBJ2-5, is EPEVTQTPSHQVTQMGQEVILRCVPISNHLYFYWYRQILGQKVEFLVSFYNNEISEKSEIFDDQFSVERPDGSNFTLKIRSTKLEDSAMYFCASLRQGETQYFGPGTRLLVL.

The V and J genes are TRBV11-2 and TRBJ2-1, with D possibly TRBD2 on 6 matching bases. This CDR3 has 13 residues. The V and J ends lost 1 base and 11 bases respectively, with 12 bases between them. Germline V gene lookup returns CDR1 SGHAT and CDR2 FQNNGV. CDR3 nucleotide sequence: TGTGCCAGCAGCTTAGGGGGACGGGGGAAGCAGTTCTTC. Translated: CASSLGGRGKQFF.

The rearrangement joins TRBV5-8 to TRBJ1-2; D is perhaps TRBD1 (6 bases). The V and J ends lost 4 bases and 8 bases respectively, with 21 bases between them. CDR3 size: 15 residues. Germline CDR1 reads SGHTS; CDR2 reads YDEGEE. The CDR3 DNA reads as TGTGCCAGCAGCCCCTACGTTTCCAGGGGTTGGGGCTACACCTTC. Translated, it gives CASSPYVSRGWGYTF.

V usage is TRBV19 and J usage is TRBJ1-2; D possibly corresponds to TRBD1 (6 bases). V shed 5 bases and J shed 4 bases, with 14 bases lying between them. Germline assignment: CDR1 LNHDA and CDR2 SQIVND (reference sequence). CDR3 size: 14 residues. DNA for the CDR3: TGTGCCAGTAGTCTTCAGGGGAACCTCTATGGCTACACCTTC. This gives the protein CASSLQGNLYGYTF.

This clone is a singleton in its sample. Written as DNA, the CDR3 is TGTGCCAGCAGCCAGGGCGTTACCGTGCAAGAGACCCAGTACTTC. This gives the protein CASSQGVTVQETQYF. The V call is TRBV16, the J call TRBJ2-5; no firm D call. The V gene's germline CDR1 is KGHSY and CDR2 FQNENV. Trimming stripped 3 bases from V and 2 bases from J, with 13 bases between. This CDR3 is built from 15 residues.

This sequence joins TRBV14 and TRBJ2-7, with 11 bases aligning to TRBD1. CDR3 length: 15 amino acids. Per the germline V gene, CDR1 is SGHDN and CDR2 is FVKESK. After removal of 4 bases from V and 5 bases from J, the junction contained 7 bases not matched to a gene. CDR3 sequence reads: CASSPRTGGKNEQYF. The CDR3 DNA reads as TGTGCCAGCAGCCCAAGGACAGGGGGCAAGAACGAGCAGTACTTC.

The gene calls are TRBV7-6 and TRBJ2-3, with TRBD2 identical over 9 bases. Germline assignment: CDR1 SGHVS and CDR2 FNYEAQ. Losses at the gene ends were 4 bases for V and 5 bases for J; bases not matched to a gene: 10. This CDR3 has 16 residues. The CDR3 protein is CASSSMSSGVLDTQYF. Written as DNA, the CDR3 is TGTGCCAGCAGCTCCATGTCTAGCGGGGTTTTAGATACGCAGTATTTT.

The J gene is TRBJ2-7, the V gene TRBV29-1, with a possible D match to TRBD1 (6 bases). CDR1 is SQVTM, CDR2 ANQGSEA, per germline. V was shortened by 6 bases and J by 4 bases, with 13 bases between the two germline ends. The CDR3 is made up of 12 amino acids. This CDR3 is CSVIQGEYEQYF. The CDR3, as DNA: TGCAGCGTAATACAGGGCGAGTACGAGCAGTACTTC.

The chain carries TRBV19 and TRBJ1-2; D gene ambiguous. Looked up from germline, CDR1 is LNHDA and CDR2 is SQIVND (reference sequence). V lost 6 bases, J lost 0 bases, and 14 bases lay in between. The CDR3 runs to 15 residues. The CDR3 DNA is TGTGCCAGTAGGGAGGAGAGTATAGCTAACTATGGCTACACCTTC. It translates to CASREESIANYGYTF.

The rearrangement links TRBV5-4 to TRBJ2-7; possibly TRBD1 for D (5 bases). Deletions cut 2 bases from V and 5 bases from J, with 17 bases between. The germline V gene encodes CDR1 SGHNT and CDR2 YYREEE (reference sequence). The CDR3 sequence is 15 residues long. The CDR3 reads CASSLPNRPQHEQYF. The CDR3 DNA reads as TGTGCCAGCAGCTTACCCAACAGGCCCCAGCACGAGCAGTACTTC.

This clone has a single count. The chain joins TRBV18 to TRBJ1-1; a possible D gene is TRBD1 (6 bases). The V gene lost 5 bases and the J gene lost 5 bases, with 12 bases spanning the gap. Germline CDR1 and CDR2: KGHSH and LQKENI. The CDR3 runs to 13 residues. The CDR3 DNA is TGTGCCAGCTCAACAGGGTTTATTACTGAAGCTTTCTTT. Protein sequence: CASSTGFITEAFF.

The chain joins TRBV3-1 (or the pseudogene TRBV3-2) to TRBJ2-2, with a tentative D call TRBD2 (5 bases). In germline, CDR1 is LGHDT, CDR2 YNNKEL (reference sequence). This CDR3 is built from 18 residues. V was clipped by 1 base and J by 4 bases, with 19 bases between them. CDR3 in amino acids: CASSQGKPPGMGTGELFF. DNA of the CDR3: TGTGCCAGCAGCCAAGGTAAGCCTCCGGGGATGGGCACCGGGGAGCTGTTTTTT.

The chain employs TRBV5-6 and TRBJ1-2, with TRBD1 identical over 10 bases. The CDR3 sequence is 15 residues long. CDR1 SGHDT and CDR2 YYEEEE come from the germline V gene. The J segment lost 6 bases and the V segment lost 1 base, leaving 6 bases of the junction unmatched. The CDR3 protein is CASSLSTGGFNGYTF. The CDR3 region has the DNA TGTGCCAGCAGCTTGTCGACAGGGGGCTTCAATGGCTACACCTTC.